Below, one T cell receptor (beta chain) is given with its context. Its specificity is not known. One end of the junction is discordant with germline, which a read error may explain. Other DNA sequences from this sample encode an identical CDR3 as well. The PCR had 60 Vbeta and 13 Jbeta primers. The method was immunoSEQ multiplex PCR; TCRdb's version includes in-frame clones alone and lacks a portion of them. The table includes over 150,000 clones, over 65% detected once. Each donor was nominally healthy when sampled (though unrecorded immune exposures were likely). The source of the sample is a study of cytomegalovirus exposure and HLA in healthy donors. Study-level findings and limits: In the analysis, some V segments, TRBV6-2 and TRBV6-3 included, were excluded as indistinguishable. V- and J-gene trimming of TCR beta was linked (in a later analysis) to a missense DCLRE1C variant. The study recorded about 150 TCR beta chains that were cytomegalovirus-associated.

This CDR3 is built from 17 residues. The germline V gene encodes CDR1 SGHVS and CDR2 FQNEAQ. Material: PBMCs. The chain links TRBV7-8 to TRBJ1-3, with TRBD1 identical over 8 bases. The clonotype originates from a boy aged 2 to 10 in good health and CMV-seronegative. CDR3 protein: CASSTLQGGISGNTIYF. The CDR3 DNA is TGTGCCAGCAGCACCCTACAGGGGGGGATCTCTGGCAACACCATATATTTT.